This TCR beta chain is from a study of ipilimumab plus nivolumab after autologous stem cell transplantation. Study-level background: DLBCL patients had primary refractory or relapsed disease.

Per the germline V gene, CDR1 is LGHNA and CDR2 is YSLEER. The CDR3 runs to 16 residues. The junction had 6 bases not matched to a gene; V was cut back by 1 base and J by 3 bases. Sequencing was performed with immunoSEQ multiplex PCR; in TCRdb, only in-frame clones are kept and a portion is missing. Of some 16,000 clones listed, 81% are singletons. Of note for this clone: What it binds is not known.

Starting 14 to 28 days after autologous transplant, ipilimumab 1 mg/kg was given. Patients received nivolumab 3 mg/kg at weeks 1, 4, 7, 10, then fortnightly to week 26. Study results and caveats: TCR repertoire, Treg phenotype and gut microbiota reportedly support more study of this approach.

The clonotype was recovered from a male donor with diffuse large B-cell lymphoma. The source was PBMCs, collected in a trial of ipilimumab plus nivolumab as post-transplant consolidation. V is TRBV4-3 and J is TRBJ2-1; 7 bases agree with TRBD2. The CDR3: CASSQGHGGGYNEQFF. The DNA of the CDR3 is TGCGCCAGCAGCCAAGGGCATGGGGGGGGCTACAATGAGCAGTTCTTC.